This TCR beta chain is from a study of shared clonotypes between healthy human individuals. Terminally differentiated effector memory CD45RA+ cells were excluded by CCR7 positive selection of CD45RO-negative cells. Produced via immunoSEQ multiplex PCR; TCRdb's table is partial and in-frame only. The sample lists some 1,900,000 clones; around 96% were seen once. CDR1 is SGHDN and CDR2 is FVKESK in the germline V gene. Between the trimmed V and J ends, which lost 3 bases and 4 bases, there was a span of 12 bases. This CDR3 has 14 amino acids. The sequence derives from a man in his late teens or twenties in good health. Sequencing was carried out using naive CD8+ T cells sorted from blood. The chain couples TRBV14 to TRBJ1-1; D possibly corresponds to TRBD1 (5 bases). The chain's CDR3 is CASSHSAGTTEAFF. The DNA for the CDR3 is TGTGCCAGCAGCCACTCCGCGGGGACCACTGAAGCTTTCTTT. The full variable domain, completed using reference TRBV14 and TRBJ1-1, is EAGVTQFPSHSVIEKGQTVTLRCDPISGHDNLYWYRRVMGKEIKFLLHFVKESKQDESGMPNNRFLAERTGGTYSTLKVQPAELEDSGVYFCASSHSAGTTEAFFGQGTRLTVV.